The next 3 T cell receptor beta chains were all read from a single sample in a study of cytomegalovirus exposure and HLA in healthy donors. The PCR used 60 Vbeta and 13 Jbeta primers. The method was immunoSEQ multiplex PCR; TCRdb's version includes in-frame clones alone and lacks a portion of them. This table has about 94,000 clones, over 50% appearing once. Input material: PBMCs. Source of these receptors: a man aged 30 to 45 in good health and CMV-seronegative.

The chain carries TRBV6-5 and TRBJ1-2; the match to TRBD1 covers 8 bases. The CDR3 is made up of 13 amino acids. Germline V gene sequence: CDR1 MNHEY, CDR2 SVGAGI. Trimming removed 6 bases from V and 5 bases from J; junction bases left unmatched: 5. CDR3 sequence (DNA): TGTGCCAGCAGCAAGGACAGGGCTTATGGCTACACCTTC. Protein: CASSKDRAYGYTF.

The V call is TRBV7-9, the J call TRBJ1-4, with 8 bases aligning to TRBD1. The CDR3 has 16 amino acids. The J segment lost 2 bases and the V segment lost 4 bases, leaving 6 bases of the junction unmatched. Germline CDR1 is SEHNR and CDR2 is FQNEAQ (reference sequence). CDR3 protein: CASSSGTGFTNEKLFF. The CDR3 DNA sequence: TGTGCCAGCAGCTCTGGGACAGGTTTTACTAATGAAAAACTGTTTTTT. The variable domain in full, completed from reference TRBV7-9 and TRBJ1-4, reads DTGVSQNPRHKITKRGQNVTFRCDPISEHNRLYWYRQTLGQGPEFLTYFQNEAQLEKSRLLSDRFSAERPKGSFSTLEIQRTEQGDSAMYLCASSSGTGFTNEKLFFGSGTQLSVL.

This chain links TRBV6-7 with TRBJ1-5; D is undetermined. TRBV6-7 is an ORF, with its function uncertain. The CDR3 totals 17 residues. The germline V and J ends were trimmed by 8 bases and 3 bases, with 23 bases remaining between them. The DNA for the CDR3 is TGTGCCAGCGGAAATGTTACGTGTCGAGGGCTCAATCAGCCCCAGCATTTT. It codes for CASGNVTCRGLNQPQHF.